These T cell receptor beta chains were read from a single sample in a study of neurological immune-mediated disorders. From the 5' RACE reads, TCRdb called clonotypes with MiXCR, one entry per CDR3 protein. The data show roughly 13,000 distinct CDR3 sequences, 5.5% to 7% seen once. The sequencing sample was made of CD8+ T cells from blood. Receptor source: a middle-aged woman in good health. Each CDR3 is given with its conserved first and last residue. The D gene is left open where the match is weak. The listing skips clone size in some rows; elsewhere it reads once, few, many or a size class.

d_call	v_call	j_call	clone_size	cdr3_aa	cdr3_nt
-	TRBV18	TRBJ1-6	many	CASSPDNSPLHF	TGTGCCAGCTCACCCGATAATTCACCCCTCCACTTT
-	TRBV27	TRBJ2-7	-	CASSTGTYSYEQYF	TGTGCCAGCAGTACCGGGACTTACTCCTACGAGCAGTACTTC
-	TRBV28	TRBJ2-7	many	CASSLGEESHSYEQYF	TGTGCCAGCAGTTTGGGTGAGGAGTCCCACTCGTACGAGCAGTACTTC
-	TRBV5-1	TRBJ2-1	medium-sized	CASSLAGLNEQFF	TGCGCCAGCAGCTTGGCGGGGCTCAATGAGCAGTTCTTC
-	TRBV20-1	TRBJ2-5	many	CSVQRETQYF	TGCAGTGTCCAGCGGGAGACCCAGTACTTC
-	TRBV20-1	TRBJ2-7	many	CSARTDYESYEQYF	TGCAGTGCTAGAACGGACTACGAATCCTACGAGCAGTACTTC
-	TRBV9	TRBJ2-3	many	CASSSHLQGSSDTQYF	TGTGCCAGCAGCTCCCACTTACAGGGTTCATCAGATACGCAGTATTTT
-	TRBV6-5	TRBJ2-3	many	CASSYGPLGTRYTDTQYF	TGTGCCAGCAGTTACGGCCCGTTAGGGACCCGTTACACAGATACGCAGTATTTT
-	TRBV2	TRBJ2-4	many	CASSPRSDKSIQYF	TGTGCCAGCAGTCCGCGGTCAGACAAGAGCATTCAGTACTTC
-	TRBV5-1	TRBJ1-1	many	CATQETPEDTEAFF	TGCGCCACCCAGGAGACACCTGAGGACACTGAAGCTTTCTTT
TRBD2	TRBV20-1	TRBJ2-1	many	CSALAGGRYNEQFF	TGCAGTGCCCTAGCGGGGGGGCGATACAATGAGCAGTTCTTC
-	TRBV5-1	TRBJ2-1	many	CASRGVEGLREDEQFF	TGCGCCAGCCGCGGGGTGGAGGGGCTCAGGGAGGATGAGCAGTTCTTC
-	TRBV2	TRBJ2-5	many	CASSDYLGQETQYF	TGTGCCAGCAGTGACTATTTAGGGCAAGAGACCCAGTACTTC
TRBD2	TRBV19	TRBJ2-7	-	CASSLTSGSYNEQYF	TGTGCCAGTAGCTTGACTAGCGGGAGCTACAATGAGCAGTACTTC
-	TRBV4-1	TRBJ2-1	many	CASSQGWRDTIYNEQFF	TGCGCCAGCAGCCAGGGGTGGCGGGATACGATTTACAATGAGCAGTTCTTC
-	TRBV12-3/TRBV12-4	TRBJ2-1	many	CASSLGAEQFF	TGTGCCAGCAGCCTAGGGGCTGAGCAGTTCTTC
-	TRBV15	TRBJ1-2	many	CATSRDRGYTF	TGTGCCACCAGCAGGGACAGAGGCTACACCTTC
-	TRBV6-5	TRBJ1-4	many	CASSPGRELFF	TGTGCCAGCAGCCCCGGGCGAGAACTGTTTTTT
-	TRBV6-5	TRBJ2-1	many	CASSYTRVRNEQFF	TGTGCCAGCAGTTACACCCGGGTTCGAAATGAGCAGTTCTTC
-	TRBV4-1	TRBJ1-5	many	CASSQELGQPQHF	TGCGCCAGCAGCCAAGAATTAGGTCAGCCCCAGCATTTT
TRBD1	TRBV5-1	TRBJ2-2	many	CASSTGQGRGELFF	TGCGCCAGCAGCACGGGACAGGGCCGGGGGGAGCTGTTTTTT
-	TRBV11-3	TRBJ2-1	-	CASSSYRENTGDLPYNEQFF	TGTGCCAGCAGCTCCTACAGGGAGAACACCGGGGACCTCCCCTACAATGAGCAGTTCTTC
-	TRBV6-1	TRBJ2-5	many	CASRNSVVGETQYF	TGTGCCAGCAGGAATAGCGTAGTGGGGGAGACCCAGTACTTC
-	TRBV7-9	TRBJ1-1	many	CASSLDGVRGADTEAFF	TGTGCCAGCAGCTTAGATGGTGTTCGGGGGGCGGACACTGAAGCTTTCTTT
-	TRBV7-2	TRBJ2-7	many	CASTFRDSGYEQYF	TGTGCCAGCACCTTCAGGGATTCGGGTTACGAGCAGTACTTC
-	TRBV19	TRBJ2-7	many	CASSNPGFNEQYF	TGTGCCAGTAGTAATCCGGGCTTCAACGAGCAGTACTTC
-	TRBV5-1	TRBJ2-5	once	CASSFDPGGKTQYF	TGCGCCAGCAGCTTCGACCCCGGGGGCAAGACCCAGTACTTC
-	TRBV25-1	TRBJ2-7	many	CASSRTAYEQYF	TGTGCCAGCTCCCGGACAGCCTACGAGCAGTACTTC
-	TRBV6-1	TRBJ2-7	many	CASSPGDYEQYF	TGTGCCAGCAGCCCAGGGGATTACGAGCAGTACTTC
-	TRBV3-1	TRBJ2-7	many	CASSRRGTSYEQYF	TGTGCCAGCAGCCGACGTGGGACTTCCTACGAGCAGTACTTC
TRBD1	TRBV4-2	TRBJ1-6	many	CASSQVRRGLSDSPLHF	TGTGCCAGCAGCCAAGTCCGTAGGGGGCTTTCGGATTCACCCCTCCACTTT
TRBD2	TRBV6-2/TRBV6-3	TRBJ2-2	many	CASSLAVFTTGELFF	TGTGCCAGCAGTCTAGCGGTCTTTACCACCGGGGAGCTGTTTTTT
TRBD2	TRBV7-9	TRBJ2-1	many	CASSLLAGSKQFF	TGTGCCAGCAGCTTGCTAGCGGGGTCGAAGCAGTTCTTC
-	TRBV10-3	TRBJ2-7	-	CAIGAIVSHEQYF	TGTGCCATCGGAGCTATCGTGAGCCACGAGCAGTACTTC
-	TRBV4-1	TRBJ1-1	-	CASSQGADEAFF	TGCGCCAGCAGCCAAGGGGCAGATGAAGCTTTCTTT
TRBD1	TRBV4-1	TRBJ2-3	-	CASSQAAGTGGTDTQYF	TGCGCCAGCAGCCAAGCCGCCGGGACAGGGGGCACAGATACGCAATATTTT
-	TRBV3-1	TRBJ1-1	many	CASSPTLRGWTEAFF	TGTGCCAGCAGCCCAACCCTGCGGGGGTGGACTGAAGCTTTCTTT
-	TRBV12-3/TRBV12-4	TRBJ2-3	many	CASSFRGSTDTQYF	TGTGCCAGCAGTTTTCGCGGTAGCACAGATACGCAGTATTTT
-	TRBV23-1	TRBJ2-5	many	CASSQDDRSTQETQYF	TGCGCCAGCAGTCAAGATGACAGGAGTACCCAAGAGACCCAGTACTTC
TRBD1	TRBV5-1	TRBJ1-1	many	CASSAQGRKTEAFF	TGCGCCAGCAGCGCACAGGGGAGGAAGACTGAAGCTTTCTTT
-	TRBV29-1	TRBJ2-3	many	CSVREGNTQYF	TGCAGCGTTCGTGAGGGAAATACGCAGTATTTT
-	TRBV7-8	TRBJ2-4	many	CASSGSGNIQYF	TGTGCCAGCAGCGGGAGTGGGAACATTCAGTACTTC
-	TRBV7-2	TRBJ2-7	-	CASSFYICSAVGQRETYEQYF	-
TRBD2	TRBV20-1	TRBJ2-3	many	CSAGHGTSGRITDTQYF	TGCAGTGCTGGCCACGGGACTAGCGGGAGGATCACAGATACGCAGTATTTT
-	TRBV3-1	TRBJ2-7	many	CASSQGGMQEQYF	TGTGCCAGCAGCCAAGGGGGAATGCAGGAGCAGTACTTC
TRBD1	TRBV5-6	TRBJ1-2	-	CASSAGQGWVYGYTF	TGTGCCAGCAGCGCAGGACAGGGATGGGTCTATGGCTACACCTTC
-	TRBV13	TRBJ2-7	many	CASSPPAGTSSSYEQYF	TGTGCCAGCAGCCCACCTGCTGGGACATCGAGCTCCTACGAGCAGTACTTC
-	TRBV9	TRBJ2-6	many	CASSVGQVLPGANVLTF	TGTGCCAGCAGCGTAGGTCAAGTTTTGCCTGGGGCCAACGTCCTGACTTTC
-	TRBV20-1	TRBJ2-1	medium-sized	CSATWGSGSNSYNEQFF	TGCAGTGCTACCTGGGGTTCGGGGTCTAACTCCTACAATGAGCAGTTCTTC
TRBD1	TRBV12-3/TRBV12-4	TRBJ2-3	many	CASTQGARDTQYF	TGTGCCAGCACCCAGGGGGCGAGGGATACGCAGTATTTT
-	TRBV7-2	TRBJ1-5	many	CASSRPGAINQPQHF	TGTGCCAGCAGCCGCCCGGGGGCTATCAATCAGCCCCAGCATTTT
TRBD1	TRBV7-9	TRBJ2-7	medium-sized	CASSLENWGTDILEQYF	TGTGCCAGCAGCTTAGAAAACTGGGGGACAGACATTTTAGAGCAGTACTTC
TRBD1	TRBV27	TRBJ1-2	many	CASSFVPDRGHGYTF	TGTGCCAGCAGTTTCGTCCCGGACAGGGGCCATGGCTACACCTTC